These T cell receptor beta chains were read from a single sample in a study of T cell responses to AZD1222 COVID-19 vaccine. Sequencing was performed with immunoSEQ multiplex PCR; in TCRdb, only in-frame clones are kept and a portion is missing. This repertoire shows 70,000 to 100,000 clones, 90% to 95% found once; its top ten account for approximately 3.1%. Sequences were derived from peripheral blood, sampled 28 days after the second AZD1222 dose. The receptors were sampled from an adult who received the AZD1222 COVID-19 vaccine. The CDR3 runs from the conserved cysteine through the conserved F or W. The D gene is left open where the match is weak. Clone size, where shown, is once, few, many, or a class for clones that have expanded.

length	D	size	J	V	CDR3	DNA
12	TRBD1	-	TRBJ2-2	TRBV5-1	CASSGTAGELFF	TGCGCCAGCAGCGGGACAGCCGGGGAGCTGTTTTTT
14	TRBD2	-	TRBJ2-7	TRBV2	CASSRLAASYEQYF	TGTGCCAGCAGTAGACTAGCGGCCTCCTACGAGCAGTACTTC
13	-	-	TRBJ1-5	TRBV3-1/TRBV3-2	CASSHGDSQPQHF	TGTGCCAGCAGCCACGGGGATTCACAGCCCCAGCATTTT
17	TRBD1	-	TRBJ1-1	TRBV6-2/TRBV6-3	CASSFPGQGVQDTEAFF	TGTGCCAGCAGTTTCCCGGGACAGGGGGTTCAGGACACTGAAGCTTTCTTT
15	-	once	TRBJ1-1	TRBV19	CASSTDARANTEAFF	TGTGCCAGTAGTACGGACGCAAGGGCCAACACTGAAGCTTTCTTT
15	TRBD2	once	TRBJ2-7	TRBV30	CALLNPSGAPYEQYF	TGTGCCCTCCTAAACCCTAGCGGGGCACCCTACGAGCAGTACTTC
18	-	once	TRBJ1-5	TRBV15	CATSRDPLPGQPNQPQHF	TGTGCCACCAGCAGAGACCCCCTCCCGGGGCAGCCGAATCAGCCCCAGCATTTT
15	TRBD1	-	TRBJ2-1	TRBV7-6	CASSYGQETYNEQFF	TGTGCCAGCAGCTACGGACAGGAGACCTACAATGAGCAGTTCTTC
14	-	-	TRBJ1-5	TRBV15	CATSGERPNQPQHF	TGTGCCACCAGTGGAGAGCGGCCCAATCAGCCCCAGCATTTT
17	-	-	TRBJ1-4	TRBV21-1	CASIKRSKGPARDKLFF	TGTGCCAGCATCAAACGCTCAAAGGGACCTGCCCGGGACAAACTGTTTTTT
13	-	-	TRBJ1-2	TRBV11-2	CASSLDLEGGYTF	TGTGCCAGCAGCTTGGACTTGGAGGGGGGCTACACCTTC
16	-	-	TRBJ1-4	TRBV19	CASSPRGASPVEKLFF	TGTGCCAGTAGCCCCCGGGGGGCGTCCCCCGTGGAAAAACTGTTTTTT
14	TRBD1	-	TRBJ1-2	TRBV3-1/TRBV3-2	CASSQTGQGAGYTF	TGTGCCAGCAGCCAAACCGGACAGGGGGCAGGCTACACCTTC
15	-	once	TRBJ1-2	TRBV16	CASAPLTGGPGGYTF	TGTGCCAGCGCACCACTAACGGGAGGGCCTGGGGGCTACACCTTC
17	-	-	TRBJ2-2	TRBV18	CASSPQSSVDFAGELFF	TGTGCCAGCTCACCACAGTCGTCGGTTGATTTCGCCGGGGAGCTGTTTTTT
17	-	-	TRBJ1-4	TRBV5-1	CASSLALDTGFNEKLFF	TGCGCCAGCAGCTTGGCCTTAGACACGGGTTTTAATGAAAAACTGTTTTTT
13	-	-	TRBJ1-3	TRBV3-1/TRBV3-2	CASSHTQGNTIYF	TGTGCCAGCAGCCACACTCAGGGAAACACCATATATTTT
11	-	-	TRBJ1-2	TRBV2	CATGRAQGYTF	TGTGCCACCGGCAGGGCCCAAGGCTACACCTTC
13	TRBD1	-	TRBJ1-2	TRBV7-3	CASSLGTGSGYTF	TGTGCCAGCAGCTTAGGGACAGGGTCCGGCTACACCTTC
15	-	-	TRBJ1-2	TRBV7-2	CASSTPTGVGYGYTF	TGTGCCAGCAGCACCCCGACAGGTGTAGGGTATGGCTACACCTTC
13	-	-	TRBJ1-1	TRBV12-3/TRBV12-4	CASSFGMNTEAFF	TGTGCCAGCAGTTTTGGGATGAACACTGAAGCTTTCTTT